The next 7 T cell receptor beta chains were all read from a single sample in a study of T-cell reconstitution after alpha-beta-depleted transplantation in children. Unique molecular identifiers were used to barcode this TCRbeta library. Using its own MiXCR run on the PCR reads, TCRdb lists one record per CDR3 protein. Of approximately 250,000 distinct CDR3 sequences listed, 9.7% are singletons. Here the sequenced sample was PBMCs from the stem cell graft donor, taken from the stem cell graft. All receptors come from a human donor who donated a stem cell graft to a child with SCID.

The sample holds a few counts of this clonotype. With a much larger clone just one base away, this may be a read error. The chain recombines TRBV5-1 with TRBJ2-1; no firm D call. Germline V CDR1 and CDR2: SGHRS, YFSETQ. This CDR3 has 14 residues. The CDR3 nucleotides are TGCGCCAGCAGCTCGTCCACCCACTACAATGAGCAGCTCTTC. It codes for CASSSSTHYNEQLF.

This clonotype was recorded many times. The chain has TRBV20-1 and TRBJ2-3; D not certain. The CDR3 has 14 amino acids. V was cut by 0 bases and J by 0 bases, with 7 bases left in between. Germline V gene sequence: CDR1 DFQATT, CDR2 SNEGSKA (reference sequence). The CDR3 region is CSAREGMSTDTQYF. CDR3 coding DNA: TGCAGTGCTAGAGAGGGGATGAGCACAGATACGCAGTATTTT.

This clonotype has at least ten counts. J is TRBJ2-1 and V is TRBV5-1; possibly TRBD2 for D (5 bases). The CDR3 is made up of 12 amino acids. The germline CDR1 and CDR2 sequences are SGHRS and YFSETQ. V lost 5 bases to trimming and J lost 8 bases, with 11 bases between them. The CDR3 spells CASSSTRDEQFF. In nucleotides, the CDR3 is TGCGCCAGCAGTTCAACTAGGGATGAGCAGTTCTTC.

The sample holds many counts of this clonotype. The CDR3 sequence: CASSPRSGQITDTQYF. CDR3 coding DNA: TGCGCCAGCAGCCCACGCTCGGGTCAGATCACAGATACGCAGTATTTT. The chain links TRBV5-1 to TRBJ2-3, with no clear D. Germline V gene lookup returns CDR1 SGHRS and CDR2 YFSETQ. The V gene lost 4 bases and the J gene lost 2 bases, with 17 bases spanning the gap. CDR3 length: 16 residues.

This clonotype was picked up a small number of times. V gene TRBV6-4 combines with J gene TRBJ2-3; D is perhaps TRBD1 (5 bases). V was pared by 3 bases and J by 2 bases, with 9 bases between. The length of the CDR3 is 14 residues. The germline CDR1 and CDR2 sequences are MRHNA and SNTAGT. This CDR3 is CASSETEHTDTQYF. The DNA for the CDR3 is TGTGCCAGCAGTGAGACAGAGCACACAGATACGCAGTATTTT.

In its sample, this clonotype was seen many times. The chain recombines TRBV3-1 with TRBJ2-6, with D uncertain. The CDR3 sequence is 20 residues long. Germline values: CDR1 LGHDT, CDR2 YNNKEL (reference sequence). Trimming took 0 bases from V and 4 from J, leaving 22 bases between them. The CDR3 sequence: CASSQELQQTGKPGANVLTF. The CDR3 DNA is TGTGCCAGCAGCCAAGAGCTCCAACAGACCGGAAAACCAGGGGCCAACGTCCTGACTTTC.

The table lists this clonotype with many counts. This rearrangement joins TRBV7-9 to TRBJ1-1; 7 bases match TRBD1. The germline CDR1 and CDR2 sequences are SEHNR and FQNEAQ (reference sequence). The CDR3 runs to 15 residues. V was pared by 3 bases and J by 3 bases, with 7 bases of the junction left unmatched. CDR3 loop: CASSLDGQVHTEAFF. In DNA, the CDR3 is TGTGCCAGCAGCTTGGATGGACAGGTTCACACTGAAGCTTTCTTT.